This TCR beta chain is drawn from a study of CD8+ T cells in alopecia areata. Study-level information: The study gave treated patients oral tofacitinib at 5 to 10 mg twice daily. Findings and limits, study-wide: Sequences from scalp samples also cover resident alphabeta T cells of normal skin.

Turning to this clone: What it recognizes is unknown.

Germline CDR1 reads SGDLS; CDR2 reads YYNGEE. The CDR3 extends over 17 amino acids. Losses at the gene ends were 4 bases for V and 3 bases for J; bases not matched to a gene: 12. RNA extraction and reverse transcription yielded cDNA as sequencing template. The method was immunoSEQ multiplex PCR; TCRdb's version includes in-frame clones alone and lacks a portion of them. This table has fewer than 250,000 clones, 50% to 60% appearing once. Punch biopsies of lesional scalp, plus peripheral blood, were taken from alopecia areata patients. The starting material was CD4+ T cells sorted from blood, obtained at week 0. The gene calls are TRBV9 and TRBJ2-1; 8 nucleotides match TRBD2. The source is a human donor with alopecia areata. CDR3 bases: TGTGCCAGCAGCCTCCGATCAACTAGCGGAATCTACAATGAGCAGTTCTTC. Its translation is CASSLRSTSGIYNEQFF.